This TCR beta chain was captured by sequencing in a study of immune cell composition in non-small cell lung cancer. The CDR3 loop spans 15 amino acids. Trimming removed 5 bases at V and 5 bases at J, with 18 bases between. Germline values: CDR1 MGHRA, CDR2 YSYEKL. Libraries were prepared by immunoSEQ multiplex PCR; TCRdb keeps only in-frame clonotypes and omits some of them. The repertoire holds around 3,200 clones, with 65% to 80% as singletons. Findings and caveats of the study: Overall clonality, unlike maximal tumour-associated clone frequency, did not predict TIL reactivity. It was not proven that tumour-reactive clones equal dominant tumour-associated clones. Smoking pack-years did not significantly correlate with tumour TCR-beta clonality. Lung adenocarcinomas had lower top 10 clone scores and clonality than squamous tumours.

On this clone: Its specificity is unknown.

This chain uses TRBV4-1 with TRBJ2-5, with TRBD1 as a possible D gene (6 bases). The sequencing input was lung tumor tissue. The TCR was taken from a human donor with non-small cell lung cancer. The CDR3 sequence is CASSYKDSPTETQYF. In DNA, the CDR3 is TGCGCCAGCAGCTACAAGGACAGCCCGACGGAGACCCAGTACTTC.